This T cell receptor (beta chain) emerged from a study of T cells in localized non-small cell lung cancer. Findings and caveats of the study: Adjacent lung tissue had a median about 50 of the top 100 clones found in the tumor.

Only in-frame clones appear in the TCRdb table, and some are missing; sequencing was by immunoSEQ multiplex PCR. The table records more than 15,000 clones, 70% to 90% of them present only once. Germline V lookup: CDR1 KGHSH, CDR2 LQKENI. Trimming pared 5 bases from V and 3 bases from J, leaving 7 bases between. The CDR3 covers 12 residues. This clone was detected only once. Its antigen is unidentified. The sample consisted of peripheral blood, taken before any cancer treatment. This chain links TRBV18 with TRBJ1-2; a possible D gene is TRBD1 (5 bases). This receptor was identified in a male donor older than 55 with stage I lung adenocarcinoma. CDR3 sequence: CASSVGDYGYTF. The CDR3 region has the DNA TGTGCCAGCTCAGTAGGGGACTATGGCTACACCTTC.